This record covers a single T cell receptor beta chain. The data originate from a study of cytomegalovirus exposure and HLA in healthy donors. There are 15 residues in the CDR3. V dropped 0 bases and J dropped 2; count of bases not matched to a gene: 3. Germline V gene sequence: CDR1 LGHNA, CDR2 YSLEER. The PCR contained 60 Vbeta and 13 Jbeta primers. The repertoire was sequenced with immunoSEQ multiplex PCR; TCRdb's copy has only in-frame clones and lacks some. In the table there are over 150,000 clones, approximately 80% of which are singletons. Sequencing was performed on PBMCs. The source is a woman between 40 and 50 years old in good health and CMV-seropositive. The chain employs TRBV4-3 and TRBJ2-5; 7 bases agree with TRBD2. The CDR3 nucleotides read TGCGCCAGCAGCCAAGACCGCGGGGGTCAAGAGACCCAGTACTTC. Residues: CASSQDRGGQETQYF.